The present entry profiles one TCR beta chain with its context. The entry originates in a study of blood T cell repertoires in COVID-19. Study summary: Donors in the United States, Italy and Spain gave samples during acute or convalescent COVID-19. PBMCs, B-cell-depleted T cells, or T cells were the source of the cDNA or gDNA that made up the material.

Original methodology: Scientists estimated how many nucleated cells there were by amplifying reference gene primers. Sequenced by immunoSEQ multiplex PCR; TCRdb stores in-frame clones only, minus some. For V, J and clone size, that table is used; D and trimming come from the DNA. The sample has roughly 180,000 clones, 88% seen once. The V gene's germline CDR1 is LNHDA and CDR2 SQIVND (reference sequence). Trimming removed 4 bases from V and 0 bases from J; junction bases left unmatched: 3. The CDR3 has 16 amino acids. The origin of this receptor is a woman under 40 with acute or convalescent COVID-19. The chain links TRBV19 to TRBJ2-1, with 10 bases aligning to TRBD2. Sequencing was carried out using peripheral blood. In nucleotides, the CDR3 is TGTGCCAGTAGTAGACTAGCGGGTAGCTCCTACAATGAGCAGTTCTTC. This translates into CASSRLAGSSYNEQFF.